This T cell receptor beta chain derives from a study of blood T cells in healthy people across ages. Points from the study as a whole: In long-lived donors, naive CD4+ cell counts and diversity exceeded those of aged donors.

This clonotype was counted at least ten times. Its target is not known. V lost 0 bases to trimming and J lost 3 bases, with 7 bases between them. CDR1 and CDR2 from the germline V gene are MNHNY and SVGAGI (reference sequence). The CDR3 spans 14 residues. The second PCR ran about 7 to 12 cycles with a sample-barcoded 5' primer and J-beta primers. At least 2.5 million CDR3-containing paired-end reads were obtained per sample. One entry per CDR3 protein results from TCRdb running MiXCR on the 5' RACE reads. The repertoire holds some 1.5 million distinct CDR3 sequences, with approximately 28% as singletons.

The specimen sequenced was blood. The source of this sequence is a woman under 40 in good health. The rearrangement uses TRBV6-6 and TRBJ2-3; TRBD1 is a possible D gene (6 bases). The CDR3 region is CASSYSRGTDTQYF. For the CDR3, the DNA is TGTGCCAGCAGTTACTCGAGGGGGACAGATACGCAGTATTTT.